This T cell receptor beta chain stems from a study of shared clonotypes between healthy human individuals (dated by TCRdb to about 2020). With respect to the entire study: The cohort included three men and two women between 18 and 49 years of age. Per donor, leukapheresis produced somewhere between about 0.94 and 9 billion PBMCs. The study deeply sequenced blood TCR repertoires of about 5 healthy adults to estimate repertoire size and the extent of clonotype sharing between individuals. Different laboratories and diverse techniques were used to prepare libraries and sequence TCR repertoires, to increase sequencing depth and limit assay-specific biases. Study-wide findings and limitations: The small number of donors limited the genetic and exposure-history diversity represented. Sampling was limited to blood, and TCR repertoires in tissue likely differ from TCR repertoires in blood. Based on pairwise subsampling, the degree of clonotype sharing among donors was expected to be affected by sequencing depth.

TCR CDR3 regions were amplified from genomic DNA by multiplex PCR using the deep immunoSEQ assay. Genomic DNA extracted from each cell subset was distributed evenly over all wells of several immunoSEQ 96-well plates, and each plate served as one replicate. Each replicate PCR for unsorted PBMC received roughly 300 ng genomic DNA, equal to approximately 30,000 T cell genomes. Unsorted PBMC genomic DNA was sequenced across ten immunoSEQ deep assay plates. Purified libraries were quantified with a Qubit 3.0 fluorometer, sized on a Bioanalyzer 2100, and re-quantified with the KAPA Library Quantification kit. Every immunoSEQ 96-well plate was sequenced on a dedicated single-read 150-cycle Illumina NextSeq 550 flow cell. In the authors' own workflow: Because the immunoSEQ output held only junctional sequences and lacked quality scores, the filtering could not match the filtering applied to full-length reads. Sequences were annotated with PyIR, a Python wrapper for IgBLAST v1.9, and V/J genes and CDR3 were assigned using IMGT germline references. Reads were filtered out if the reads had weak V/J assignments (E-value above 1e-6), no CDR3, stop codons, out-of-frame junctions, or ambiguous translated residues. V3J clonotypes were defined as sequences sharing an identical inferred V gene, J gene, and CDR3 amino acid sequence. Percentage overlap between repertoires was calculated by dividing the number of shared unique clonotypes by the size of the smaller repertoire. Three approaches were used to assess repertoire richness: RTK rarefaction, the Chao1 estimator, and Recon v2.1 estimates of unobserved clonotypes. What TCRdb holds here is the immuneACCESS table cut down to in-frame rearrangements. Part of the clones is not present; checked against another copy, under half of the missing clones reflect an unresolved V gene, and the others are unexplained. The V and J calls and clone size come from that table; D and trimming were worked out from the DNA. The sample table contains about 480,000 clones; only one count was recorded for 60% to 80% of them. The biggest ten clones account for approximately 12% of the sample.

This clone was counted between two and nine times. Its antigen remains unidentified. The record has no base qualities; no much larger clone is one base away. As encoded in the germline V gene, CDR1 is SGHNT while CDR2 is YENEEA. The CDR3 contains 15 residues, cysteine and phenylalanine counted. Of the read, only the CDR3 DNA is kept; its 45 bases are in frame from base 1. V is reduced by 5 bases and J by 1 base, leaving a spacing of 11 bases between them. The donors were healthy, HIV-negative adults with no recently reported acute infections or vaccinations. Only Caucasian adults living in Nashville, Tennessee, USA were represented among the donors. For unsorted samples, about 90 million PBMCs were counted and genomic DNA was extracted with the QIAamp DNA Blood Mini kit. Blood was collected by leukapheresis, and PBMCs were isolated by Ficoll-Histopaque density gradient centrifugation and then cryopreserved in liquid nitrogen vapor phase.

The origin of this receptor is a middle-aged woman in good health. Some clones in this sample may be carry-over from other donors' samples. The receptor chain draws on TRBV11-3 and TRBJ2-2; a tentative D call is TRBD2 (6 bases match). The sequenced sample was PBMCs. The DNA reads TGTGCCAGCAGCCGGGAGACTCTGAACACCGGGGAGCTGTTTTTT. This is translated as CASSRETLNTGELFF.